A selection of T cell receptor beta chains follows, all from one sample in a study of T cell changes during pregnancy in multiple sclerosis. Here immunoSEQ multiplex PCR was the method, and the copy in TCRdb shows in-frame clones only, minus some. The table has some 56,000 clones, about 90% seen once. This sample comprised CD4+ T cells from peripheral blood mononuclear cells, obtained after pregnancy. The receptors come from a female donor with multiple sclerosis, enrolled in a pregnancy study. The conserved cysteine and the conserved F or W are not part of the CDR3 here. Each record gives: J gene, V gene, CDR3 protein.

TRBJ2-2 | TRBV7-3 | ASSLTRDTGELF
TRBJ1-4 | TRBV4-2 | ASSQDPRRRDEKLF
TRBJ1-2 | TRBV5-6 | ASSLGGRGLNYGYT
TRBJ2-5 | TRBV18 | ASSPSTGTGGPETQY
TRBJ1-4 | TRBV5-1 | ASSFTGGGNEKLF
TRBJ1-1 | TRBV6-5 | ASSPAENTEAF
TRBJ2-7 | TRBV7-2 | ASSFKRGVEQY
TRBJ2-1 | TRBV6-5 | ASSPGLAYNEQF
TRBJ2-7 | TRBV5-4 | ASSLGLANYEQY
TRBJ1-1 | TRBV7-2 | ASSAGRNGGTEAF
TRBJ1-4 | TRBV29-1 | SALGQGGEKLF
TRBJ2-2 | TRBV7-2 | ASRRTGDTGELF
TRBJ2-3 | TRBV7-6 | ASSFSSGVDTQY
TRBJ2-1 | TRBV4-1 | ASSPTQLYDEQF
TRBJ2-7 | TRBV9 | ASSVSGGVYEQY
TRBJ2-1 | TRBV19 | ASSRGLAGSSYNEQF
TRBJ1-5 | TRBV6-1 | ASSGGGSNQPQH
TRBJ2-5 | TRBV7-9 | ASSLALGQETQY
TRBJ2-2 | TRBV19 | ASTQTSGASGELF
TRBJ2-3 | TRBV4-1 | ASSQPIAGKRTDTQY
TRBJ1-6 | TRBV27 | ASSHLTGINSPLH
TRBJ1-3 | TRBV2 | ASSVGAGRGSGNTIY
TRBJ2-5 | TRBV4-2 | ASSQGDSQETQY
TRBJ1-2 | TRBV15 | ATSRLRTALINYGYT
TRBJ1-2 | TRBV7-8 | ASSLVGDRTGYT
TRBJ2-2 | TRBV6-6 | ASRRRDPQPGELF
TRBJ2-5 | TRBV10-3 | AISESPRGQETQY
TRBJ1-5 | TRBV5-1 | ASSLSGQGNQPQH
TRBJ2-1 | TRBV7-2 | ASSSSPGLGNEQF
TRBJ1-2 | TRBV11-2 | ASSLAPGYGYT
TRBJ1-4 | TRBV13 | ASSLKYYSWDRGNEKLF
TRBJ2-7 | TRBV7-8 | ASSLAPRVGEQY
TRBJ1-3 | TRBV28 | ASSFRGTGNTIY
TRBJ1-1 | TRBV5-1 | ASTQGPAMNTEAF
TRBJ1-1 | TRBV7-3 | ASSPMGGNTEAF
TRBJ2-5 | TRBV7-6 | ASSSTGGRETQY
TRBJ1-3 | TRBV7-8 | ASSPVPFSGNTIY
TRBJ1-5 | TRBV7-6 | ASSPKDRLPNQPQH
TRBJ2-2 | TRBV9 | ASSVYPTPNTGELF
TRBJ1-3 | TRBV4-2 | ASSSLGRGFAGNTIY
TRBJ2-2 | TRBV28 | ASSLAPSGTGELF
TRBJ1-4 | TRBV7-9 | ASSLRQGNEKLF
TRBJ1-5 | TRBV7-9 | ASSLGRTGNNQPQH
TRBJ1-3 | TRBV28 | ASSLTGSGNTIY
TRBJ1-6 | TRBV19 | ASSPRLRYNSPLH
TRBJ1-1 | TRBV27 | ASRDRAWTEAF
TRBJ2-5 | TRBV2 | ASTRGRGETQY
TRBJ2-7 | TRBV18 | ASSPLYEQY
TRBJ2-1 | TRBV7-2 | ASKVQSGGAPEQF
TRBJ2-3 | TRBV7-8 | ASSLAERGGLDTQY
TRBJ2-7 | TRBV7-2 | ASSLGQVVLREEQY
TRBJ1-5 | TRBV19 | ASSPGAGRGYSNQPQH
TRBJ2-7 | TRBV2 | ASRRTGTAYEQY
TRBJ1-3 | TRBV6-5 | ASSSPGRSDTIY
TRBJ2-7 | TRBV7-2 | ASSSDLRGGADEQY